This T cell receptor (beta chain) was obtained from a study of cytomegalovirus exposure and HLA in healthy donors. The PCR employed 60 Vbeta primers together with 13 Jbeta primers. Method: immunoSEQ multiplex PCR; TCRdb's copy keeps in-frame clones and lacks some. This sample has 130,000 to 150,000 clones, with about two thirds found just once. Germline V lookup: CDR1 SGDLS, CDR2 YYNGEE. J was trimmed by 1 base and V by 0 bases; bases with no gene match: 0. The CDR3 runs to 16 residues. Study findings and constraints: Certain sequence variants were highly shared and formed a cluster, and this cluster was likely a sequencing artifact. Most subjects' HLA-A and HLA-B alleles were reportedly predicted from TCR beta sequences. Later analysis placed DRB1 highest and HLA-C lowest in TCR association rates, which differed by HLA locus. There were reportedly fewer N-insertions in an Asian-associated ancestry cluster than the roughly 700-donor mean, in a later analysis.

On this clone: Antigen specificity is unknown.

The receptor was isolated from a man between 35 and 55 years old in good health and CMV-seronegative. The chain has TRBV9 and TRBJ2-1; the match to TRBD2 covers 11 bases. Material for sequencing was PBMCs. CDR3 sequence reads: CASSVASGGSYNEQFF. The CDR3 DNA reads TGTGCCAGCAGCGTAGCTAGCGGGGGGTCCTACAATGAGCAGTTCTTC.